This T cell receptor beta chain was sequenced in a study of beta chain features in type 1 diabetes. Sequenced material consisted of expressed TCRB transcripts (all of the isolated RNA was reverse transcribed). Generated by immunoSEQ multiplex PCR, the TCRdb table keeps only in-frame clones and is missing some. The sample holds more than 300,000 clones, 6.5% to 10% seen once. Study results and limitations: No resolution was reached here on whether HLA type influences TCRB rearrangement. Overrepresentation of cells with high TCR expression could result from cDNA sequencing.

This clone was counted between two and nine times. The antigen is not known. A sort by CD45RO/CCR7/CD25/CD127/CD95/CD27 yielded CD4+ naive, central memory, regulatory and stem cell-like memory cells. Sequenced: central memory CD4+ T cells from blood. The sequence derives from a woman aged 18 to 35 in good health.

CDR3 nucleotides: TGCGCCAGCAGCCCCCAGGGGAGACACACTGAAGCTTTCTTT. This translates into CASSPQGRHTEAFF. The chain joins TRBV5-1 to TRBJ1-1, with a tentative D call TRBD1 (6 bases). Germline-derived CDR1 and CDR2 are SGHRS and YFSETQ. The CDR3 runs to 14 residues. Trimming took 4 bases from V and 3 from J, leaving 13 bases between them.